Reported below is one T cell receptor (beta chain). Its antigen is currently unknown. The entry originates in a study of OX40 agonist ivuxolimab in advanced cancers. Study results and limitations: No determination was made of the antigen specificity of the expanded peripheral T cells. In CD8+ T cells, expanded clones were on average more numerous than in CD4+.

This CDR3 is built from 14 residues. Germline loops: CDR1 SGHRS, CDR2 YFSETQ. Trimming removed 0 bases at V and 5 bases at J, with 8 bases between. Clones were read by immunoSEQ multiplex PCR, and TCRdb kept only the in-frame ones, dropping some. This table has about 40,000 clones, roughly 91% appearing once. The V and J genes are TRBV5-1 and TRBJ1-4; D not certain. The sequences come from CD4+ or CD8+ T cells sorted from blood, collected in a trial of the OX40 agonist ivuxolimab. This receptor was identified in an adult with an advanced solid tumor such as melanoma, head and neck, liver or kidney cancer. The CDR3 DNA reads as TGCGCCAGCAGCTTGGACGGCGGCAATGAAAAACTGTTTTTT. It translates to CASSLDGGNEKLFF.